This TCR beta chain was sequenced during a study of T cell responses to AZD1222 COVID-19 vaccine. Between the trimmed V and J ends, which lost 6 bases and 2 bases, there was a span of 17 bases. Germline V gene lookup returns CDR1 KGHSH and CDR2 LQKENI. The CDR3 totals 15 residues. TCRdb's table, derived via immunoSEQ multiplex PCR, lists solely in-frame clones and lacks some. The table has some 150,000 clones, 88% seen once. This clonotype originated in an adult who had recovered from COVID-19. The chain couples TRBV18 to TRBJ2-7; no reliable D call. This material consisted of peripheral blood, taken after recovery from COVID-19. CDR3: CASSRVASETYEQYF. CDR3 nucleotide sequence: TGTGCCAGCTCCCGCGTAGCCAGCGAAACCTACGAGCAGTACTTC.